This T cell receptor (beta chain) is from a study of blood T cell repertoires in COVID-19. Method: immunoSEQ multiplex PCR; TCRdb's copy keeps in-frame clones and lacks some. The data hold over 200,000 clones, with 84% observed a single time. CDR3 length: 13 residues. V lost 0 bases to trimming and J lost 6 bases, with 6 bases between them. The germline gives CDR1 MNHEY, CDR2 SVGAGI. The genes are TRBV6-5 and TRBJ1-5; D uncertain. The TCR originated in a woman between 35 and 50 years old who had recovered from COVID-19. Material: PBMCs or T cells enriched from blood (not recorded which). CDR3 region: CASSYSSTQPQHF. The CDR3 DNA is TGTGCCAGCAGTTACTCGAGTACTCAGCCCCAGCATTTT.